The clone carrying this TCR beta chain was found a few times. What it recognizes is unknown. Given a much more abundant clone one base away, this may be a read error. This sample is part of a study of regulatory T cells in long-lasting Graves disease. Overall study: For under 3 months, newly diagnosed Graves' patients had been taking antithyroid drugs.

As for time point: newly diagnosed GD, antithyroid drugs for less than 3 months. From RNA extracted from PBMCs, the TCR library was made. An endocrinology department in Xi'an, China, supplied the patients. The CDR3 contains 12 residues. To make TCR beta libraries, researchers used iRepertoire HTBI primers and Arm-PCR of CDR3 regions. MiXCR, applied by TCRdb to the multiplex PCR reads, yields one record per CDR3 protein. The sample has 560,000 or so distinct CDR3 sequences; about 16% are singletons. Findings and limits, study-wide: Persistent disease preferred TRBV28, TRBJ1-2 and TRBJ2-5; new disease, TRBV20-1 and TRBJ2-1.

These data were also filed under a second study, of T cells in Graves' hyperthyroidism and ophthalmopathy. That publication notes: The patients, who ranged from 18 to 65 in age, presented with newly diagnosed hyperthyroidism lasting under 2 months.

Source: peripheral blood mononuclear cells (PBMCs), taken at new diagnosis, from a patient treated with antithyroid drugs. This receptor was identified in a man aged 18 to 30 with Graves disease. The V and J genes are TRBV12-3 or TRBV12-4 and TRBJ2-1, with D unresolved. CDR3 nucleotide sequence: TGTGCCAGCAGTTTCGGGTACAGTGAGCAGTTCTTC. It is translated as CASSFGYSEQFF.